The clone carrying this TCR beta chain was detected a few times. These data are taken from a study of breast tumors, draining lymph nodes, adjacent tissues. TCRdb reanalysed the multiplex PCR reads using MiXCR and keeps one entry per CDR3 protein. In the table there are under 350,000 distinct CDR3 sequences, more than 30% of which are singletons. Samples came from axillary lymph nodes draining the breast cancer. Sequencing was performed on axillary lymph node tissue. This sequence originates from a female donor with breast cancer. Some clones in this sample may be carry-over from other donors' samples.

The CDR3 region is CASSPMGGTGELFF. The CDR3, as DNA: TGTGCCAGCTCACCGATGGGAGGCACCGGGGAGCTGTTTTTT. The chain carries TRBV18 and TRBJ2-2, with D perhaps matching TRBD2 (6 bases). The V end lost 3 bases, the J end lost 4 bases, and 9 bases lay between the germline ends. The CDR3 contains 14 residues. CDR1 is KGHSH, CDR2 LQKENI, per germline.